In this sample, the clone carrying this TCR beta chain turned up a few times. Its specificity is not known. A single record per CDR3 protein comes from TCRdb applying MiXCR to the reads. The table records roughly 230,000 distinct CDR3 sequences, over 15% of them present only once. The sample originates from a study of T cell repertoires in cytomegalovirus infection. Study results and limitations: In two of eight donors, the top clonotype was HLA-C-restricted CMV-specific. Identification of carriers of CMV plus the relevant HLA was performed using cumulative public TCR beta family frequency.

This TCR was recovered from a human donor in good health (CMV status not recorded). Some clones in this sample may be carry-over from other donors' samples. The specimen sequenced was CD8+ T cells from PBMCs.

The chain's CDR3 is CASSSGRGMVTDTQYF. CDR3 DNA sequence: TGTGCCAGCAGCTCCGGCCGGGGGATGGTCACAGATACGCAGTATTTT. J is TRBJ2-3 and V is TRBV5-6; the D gene is possibly TRBD2 (6 bases). The CDR3 loop spans 16 amino acids. Trimming removed 3 bases at V and 2 bases at J, with 16 bases between. Germline V CDR1 and CDR2: SGHDT, YYEEEE.